This record concerns one TCR beta chain sequence. No antigen is known for it. This sample is drawn from a study of identifying expanded T cells in peripheral blood. Overall study results and limits: Variance in clone template counts between roughly 2-week samples significantly increased with total template count across all healthy donors. Differentially abundant clones: about 1.3 between replicates, approximately 16 at about two weeks, more than 18 at four.

Germline V gene lookup returns CDR1 SGHKS and CDR2 YYEKEE (reference sequence). The CDR3 spans 15 residues. The V and J ends lost 0 bases and 3 bases respectively, with 10 bases between them. Method: immunoSEQ multiplex PCR; TCRdb's copy keeps in-frame clones and lacks some. The sample yields 120,000 or so clones, 75% to 90% seen once. The sample was blood. The sequence was collected from a person aged 18 to 69 in good health. V is TRBV5-5 and J is TRBJ1-3; D is unclear. CDR3 amino acids: CASSLELQYGNTIYF. CDR3 in DNA: TGTGCCAGCAGCTTGGAGTTGCAGTATGGAAACACCATATATTTT.